This T cell receptor (beta chain) was captured in a study of blood T cell repertoires in COVID-19. Cohort 3 recovery required two negative PCRs, clearance, or symptom resolution. V lost 4 bases and J lost 7; bases outside the gene matches: 9. The germline CDR1 and CDR2 sequences are PRHDT and FYEKMQ (reference sequence). The CDR3 loop spans 15 amino acids. Authors' data handling: Estimated nucleated cell counts came from reference gene primer amplification. Measured with immunoSEQ multiplex PCR; TCRdb has only the in-frame clones, and not every one. V and J calls and clone size are given by that table; D and trimming were obtained from the DNA. The sample shows 230,000 or so clones, roughly four fifths of them seen only once.

The receptor's source is a middle-aged man who had recovered from COVID-19. The chain joins TRBV13 to TRBJ2-1; 8 bases are shared with TRBD2. The sequenced sample consisted of PBMCs or T cells enriched from blood (not recorded which). CDR3 nucleotide sequence: TGTGCCAGCAGCTCCGAGCGGGAGTTGAGGAATGAGCAGTTCTTC. It codes for CASSSERELRNEQFF.